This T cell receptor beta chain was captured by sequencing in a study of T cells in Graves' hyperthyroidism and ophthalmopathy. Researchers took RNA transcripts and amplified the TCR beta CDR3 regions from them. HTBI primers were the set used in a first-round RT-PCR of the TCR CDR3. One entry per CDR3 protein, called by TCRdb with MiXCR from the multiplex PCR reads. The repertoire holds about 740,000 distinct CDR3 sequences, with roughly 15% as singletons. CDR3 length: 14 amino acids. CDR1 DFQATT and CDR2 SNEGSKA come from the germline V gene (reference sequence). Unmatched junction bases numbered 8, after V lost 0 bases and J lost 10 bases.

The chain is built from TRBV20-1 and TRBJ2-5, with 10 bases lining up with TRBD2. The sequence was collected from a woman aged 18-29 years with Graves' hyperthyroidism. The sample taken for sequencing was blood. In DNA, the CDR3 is TGCAGTGCTAGAGATCACGTTCTAGCGGGAGTCCAGTACTTC. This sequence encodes CSARDHVLAGVQYF.